Following are 22 T cell receptor beta chains from one sample sequenced in a study of blood T cells in healthy people across ages. PCR was performed a second time for roughly 7 to 12 cycles using a sample-barcoded 5' primer and a J-beta primer mix. TCRdb redid the calling of the 5' RACE reads with MiXCR, one entry per CDR3 protein. The sample shows about 400,000 distinct CDR3 sequences, approximately 51% of them seen only once. The sequencing sample was made of blood. The receptors here all came from a man between 60 and 75 years old in good health.

The gene calls are TRBV25-1 and TRBJ2-7; TRBD2 is a possible D gene (6 bases). Germline values: CDR1 MGHDK, CDR2 SYGVNS. The CDR3 contains 15 residues. Trimming pared 6 bases from V and 0 bases from J, leaving 15 bases between. CDR3 residues: CASRGRGGASYEQYF. In DNA, the CDR3 is TGTGCCAGCAGGGGGCGTGGAGGGGCCTCCTACGAGCAGTACTTC.

Only a few counts were recorded for this clonotype. V gene TRBV28 combines with J gene TRBJ2-3; D is unclear. Between the trimmed V and J ends, which lost 5 bases and 2 bases, there was a span of 14 bases. CDR1 and CDR2 (germline): MDHEN, SYDVKM. The CDR3 runs to 15 residues. CDR3 sequence reads: CASSHPKRATDTQYF. DNA for the CDR3: TGTGCCAGCAGTCACCCTAAGAGAGCCACAGATACGCAGTATTTT.

This clonotype was detected a few times. The rearrangement links TRBV7-2 to TRBJ2-1; possibly TRBD2 for D (6 bases). The length of the CDR3 is 12 residues. CDR1 is SGHTA and CDR2 is FQGNSA in the germline V gene. Trimming removed 4 bases at V and 8 bases at J, with 9 bases between. CDR3 sequence (DNA): TGTGCCAGCAGCTGGAGGGGAGATGAGCAGTTCTTC. Protein sequence: CASSWRGDEQFF.

J is TRBJ1-2 and V is TRBV20-1, with D possibly being TRBD1 (5 bases). The CDR3 spans 14 residues. V dropped 6 bases and J dropped 6 bases, with 20 bases sitting between them. Looked up from germline, CDR1 is DFQATT and CDR2 is SNEGSKA (reference sequence). The CDR3 bases are TGCAGTGCAAAACTCAGGGTTCTCGAGGATGGCTACACCTTC. This codes for CSAKLRVLEDGYTF.

In the case of this clonotype: This could be a read error, since a much larger clone is one nucleotide away. V usage is TRBV29-1 and J usage is TRBJ2-1; 10 bases agree with TRBD1. Germline CDR1 is SQVTM and CDR2 is ANQGSEA. CDR3 length: 13 amino acids. V dropped 5 bases and J dropped 13; count of bases not matched to a gene: 11. Here the CDR3 DNA reads TGCAGCGTTACCAGGGACAGGGGAGAGACCCAGTTCTTC. This encodes CSVTRDRGETQFF.

This chain connects TRBV27 to TRBJ2-7, with 10 bases aligning to TRBD2. The V segment lost 5 bases and the J segment 7 bases; nucleotides outside the gene matches: 11. The CDR3 has 15 residues. Germline CDR1 MNHEY, CDR2 SMNVEV (reference sequence). The CDR3 DNA reads TGTGCCAGCAGTGCCTCTAGCGGGGGTTCCAATGAGCAGTACTTC. Protein sequence: CASSASSGGSNEQYF.

The chain recombines TRBV7-2 with TRBJ2-7; 9 positions match TRBD2. CDR1 and CDR2 from the germline V gene are SGHTA and FQGNSA. J lost 8 bases, V lost 5 bases, and 7 bases had no gene match. The CDR3 covers 13 residues. CDR3 protein: CASSTGLAGKQYF. Written as DNA, the CDR3 is TGTGCCAGCAGCACGGGACTAGCCGGGAAGCAGTACTTC.

The V and J genes are TRBV5-1 and TRBJ1-1; TRBD1 is a possible D gene (6 bases). The V end lost 3 bases, the J end lost 1 base, and 10 bases lay between the germline ends. CDR1 SGHRS and CDR2 YFSETQ come from the germline V gene. This CDR3 region has 14 residues. CDR3 DNA sequence: TGCGCCAGCAGCTCAGGACAGCCGAACACTGAAGCTTTCTTT. Its protein product is CASSSGQPNTEAFF.

The chain has TRBV6-5 and TRBJ2-5; 8 bases map to TRBD2. The CDR3 extends over 15 amino acids. Germline trimming cut 0 bases from V and 11 bases from J; bases unmatched to any gene: 11. CDR1 and CDR2 (germline): MNHEY, SVGAGI. The CDR3 DNA sequence: TGTGCCAGCAGTTACTCCAGCGGGGGCTACAATGAGCAGTACTTC. This gives the protein CASSYSSGGYNEQYF.

Many counts were recorded for this clonotype. A single base separates this from a much larger clone, so it may be a read error. The chain has TRBV7-2 and TRBJ1-6; a possible D gene is TRBD1 (6 bases). The germline V gene has CDR1 SGHTA and CDR2 FQGNSA. CDR3 length: 13 residues. V lost 5 bases to trimming and J lost 10 bases, with 12 bases between them. The CDR3 DNA is TGTGCCAGCAGCGGCTCAGGGGACTCACCCCTCCACTTT. Translated: CASSGSGDSPLHF. The full variable domain, its missing parts supplied by reference TRBV7-2 and TRBJ1-6, is GAGVSQSPSNKVTEKGKDVELRCDPISGHTALYWYRQSLGQGLEFLIYFQGNSAPDKSGLPSDRFSAERTGGSVSTLTIQRTQQEDSAVYLCASSGSGDSPLHFGNGTRLTVT.

This rearrangement joins TRBV12-3 or TRBV12-4 to TRBJ1-2; D might be TRBD1 (5 bases). The CDR3 has 15 residues. Deletions cut 6 bases from V and 3 bases from J, with 17 bases between. The CDR3 loop is CASSPNEGSYYGYTF. CDR3 sequence (DNA): TGTGCCAGCAGCCCCAACGAGGGGAGCTACTATGGCTACACCTTC.

About this clonotype itself: Sequence at one end of the junction differs from germline and may be a read error. This chain uses TRBV7-9 with TRBJ2-5; D call uncertain. This CDR3 spans 12 amino acids. Germline loops: CDR1 SEHNR, CDR2 FQNEAQ (reference sequence). The CDR3 nucleotides are TGTGCCTGCAGCTTAGGTGGAGAGACCCAGTACTTC. Its translation is CACSLGGETQYF. The full variable domain, its missing parts supplied by reference TRBV7-9 and TRBJ2-5, is DTGVSQNPRHKITKRGQNVTFRCDPISEHNRLYWYRQTLGQGPEFLTYFQNEAQLEKSRLLSDRFSAERPKGSFSTLEIQRTEQGDSAMYLCACSLGGETQYFGPGTRLLVL.

The chain combines TRBV6-5 with TRBJ2-7; no clear D. Germline assignment: CDR1 MNHEY and CDR2 SVGAGI. Trimming pared 7 bases from V and 6 bases from J, leaving 19 bases between. The length of the CDR3 is 14 residues. The CDR3 spells CASKIPGSASEQYF. The CDR3 nucleotides read TGTGCCAGCAAGATACCGGGCTCAGCTAGCGAGCAGTACTTC.

V gene TRBV28 combines with J gene TRBJ2-2; TRBD1 is a possible D gene (6 bases). The CDR3 spans 12 residues. V lost 6 bases and J lost 6, with 8 bases in between. Per the germline V gene, CDR1 is MDHEN and CDR2 is SYDVKM. The CDR3 DNA reads as TGTGCCAGCAGACAGGGTGCCGGGGAGCTGTTTTTT. This encodes CASRQGAGELFF.

For the CDR3, the DNA is TGTGCCAGCAGCCGACTTAGCGGTTTGGGGGGGGATACGCAGTATTTT. Its translation is CASSRLSGLGGDTQYF. V is TRBV7-2 and J is TRBJ2-3; 7 nucleotides match TRBD2. The CDR3 loop spans 16 amino acids. Trimming at V came to 5 bases and at J to 6 bases, leaving 14 bases not matched to a gene. Germline CDR1 and CDR2: SGHTA and FQGNSA. Looking up the rest from reference TRBV7-2 and TRBJ2-3 gives the full variable domain: GAGVSQSPSNKVTEKGKDVELRCDPISGHTALYWYRQSLGQGLEFLIYFQGNSAPDKSGLPSDRFSAERTGGSVSTLTIQRTQQEDSAVYLCASSRLSGLGGDTQYFGPGTRLTVL.

The J gene is TRBJ1-5, the V gene TRBV7-9; 7 nucleotides agree with TRBD1. From germline, CDR1 is SEHNR and CDR2 FQNEAQ (reference sequence). The CDR3 spans 15 residues. V shed 4 bases, J shed 3 bases, and the junction held 6 bases outside the gene matches. The CDR3 nucleotides read TGTGCCAGCAGCTCCACAGGGGCCTACAATCAGCCCCAGCATTTT. Translation gives CASSSTGAYNQPQHF.

This clonotype was counted a few times. The chain couples TRBV3-1 to TRBJ2-7, with 10 nucleotides matching TRBD1. The germline V gene encodes CDR1 LGHDT and CDR2 YNNKEL (reference sequence). This CDR3 has 15 amino acids. V dropped 4 bases and J dropped 2; count of bases not matched to a gene: 5. The CDR3 nucleotides are TGTGCCAGCAGCCCCTTAGGACAGGGGGCCTACGAGCAGTACTTC. Protein: CASSPLGQGAYEQYF.

This clonotype has a handful of counts. The rearrangement uses TRBV28 and TRBJ2-7; no clear D gene. The CDR3 totals 13 residues. V lost 3 bases to trimming and J lost 3 bases, with 9 bases between them. Germline CDR1 reads MDHEN; CDR2 reads SYDVKM. The CDR3 here is CASSFPTGYEQYF. The CDR3 nucleotides read TGTGCCAGCAGTTTCCCCACCGGCTACGAGCAGTACTTC. Based on the CDR3 plus reference TRBV28 and TRBJ2-7, the full variable domain is DVKVTQSSRYLVKRTGEKVFLECVQDMDHENMFWYRQDPGLGLRLIYFSYDVKMKEKGDIPEGYSVSREKKERFSLILESASTNQTSMYLCASSFPTGYEQYFGPGTRLTVT.

A note on this clonotype: It is likely a read error, because the conserved phenylalanine at the end of the CDR3 is missing. V usage is TRBV5-1 and J usage is TRBJ2-3; TRBD2 matches at 11 bases. Germline V lookup: CDR1 SGHRS, CDR2 YFSETQ. The J segment lost 4 bases and the V segment lost 6 bases, leaving 13 bases of the junction unmatched. The CDR3 sequence is 17 residues long. CDR3 amino acids: CASTNLRTSGPADTQYV. Written as DNA, the CDR3 is TGCGCCAGCACCAATCTGAGGACTAGCGGGCCCGCAGATACGCAGTATGTT.

This clonotype appeared once. The germline gene is not matched at one end of the junction; a read error may be the cause. The V and J genes are TRBV29-1 and TRBJ2-3; the D is unclear. This CDR3 is built from 11 residues. Germline-derived CDR1 and CDR2 are SQVTM and ANQGSEA. DNA for the CDR3: TGCAGCGTTAGGTTCACAGATACGCGGTATTTT. Translating gives CSVRFTDTRYF.

This clonotype was recorded only once. V and J are TRBV6-2 or TRBV6-3 and TRBJ1-5; 8 nucleotides align to TRBD1. The CDR3 has 18 amino acids. Looked up from germline, CDR1 is MNHEY and CDR2 is SVGEGT. J gave up 0 bases and V 2 bases, and 9 bases lay outside the gene matches. Here the CDR3 reads CASSYRDRLGGSNQPQHF. The CDR3 DNA is TGTGCCAGCAGTTACCGGGACAGGTTAGGGGGTAGCAATCAGCCCCAGCATTTT.

As concerns this clonotype: It may be a read error: a sequence one base away is much more abundant. J is TRBJ2-1 and V is TRBV28; D remains unclear. TRBJ2-7 explains the end of the DNA better; the J call may be wrong. Germline V gene lookup returns CDR1 MDHEN and CDR2 SYDVKM. The CDR3 consists of 11 residues. This chain's CDR3 is CASSGYNEQYF. The CDR3 DNA is TGTGCCAGCAGTGGTTACAATGAGCAGTACTTC.